This is a list of T cell receptor beta chains from one sample in a study of blood T cell repertoires in COVID-19. TCRdb keeps only in-frame clones here, not all; method: immunoSEQ multiplex PCR. Here the sample spans approximately 310,000 clones, about 90% being singletons. The sample was peripheral blood. The receptors come from a woman aged 45-59 years who had recovered from COVID-19. Each CDR3 is given with its conserved first and last residue. A D gene is named only where the DNA matches it firmly. Clone size is not always given. Where it is, it says once, few, many or a class for expanded clones.

V	size	J	D	CDR3	DNA
TRBV21-1	.	TRBJ2-3	.	CARAWDTQYF	TGTGCCAGGGCATGGGATACGCAGTATTTT
TRBV7-2	.	TRBJ2-5	TRBD1	CASSIDRVQETQYF	TGTGCCAGCAGCATCGACAGGGTCCAAGAGACCCAGTACTTC
TRBV20-1	.	TRBJ1-2	.	CSASSAGVDGYTF	TGCAGTGCTAGTTCCGCGGGGGTGGATGGCTACACCTTC
TRBV5-1	.	TRBJ2-7	.	CASSLGYSYEQYF	TGCGCCAGCAGCTTGGGCTATTCCTACGAGCAGTACTTC
TRBV28	.	TRBJ2-2	.	CASSLRVGGPGELFF	TGTGCCAGCAGTTTGCGTGTCGGGGGGCCCGGGGAGCTGTTTTTT
TRBV6-1	.	TRBJ1-2	TRBD1	CASSEAGTGNGYTF	TGTGCCAGCAGTGAAGCCGGGACAGGGAACGGCTACACCTTC
TRBV15	once	TRBJ1-2	.	CATSRDLSYGYTF	TGTGCCACCAGCAGAGATCTCAGTTATGGCTACACCTTC
TRBV29-1	.	TRBJ2-5	TRBD1	CSVTTGGEETQYF	TGCAGCGTTACGACAGGGGGCGAGGAGACCCAGTACTTC
TRBV28	.	TRBJ2-3	TRBD2	CASSGTSGRATDTQYF	TGTGCCAGCAGTGGGACTAGCGGGAGAGCAACAGATACGCAGTATTTT
TRBV5-6	.	TRBJ1-6	.	CASSITGLRLSPLHF	TGTGCCAGCAGCATCACAGGGCTTAGGCTTTCACCCCTCCACTTT
TRBV7-2	.	TRBJ2-7	TRBD2	CASSSGLAGDYEQYF	TGTGCCAGCAGCTCGGGACTAGCGGGAGACTACGAGCAGTACTTC
TRBV27	once	TRBJ1-2	TRBD1	CASTPSRDRGNGYTF	TGTGCCAGCACCCCCTCCCGGGACAGGGGCAATGGCTACACCTTC
TRBV19	.	TRBJ2-5	TRBD2	CASSMGTSGRSETQYF	TGTGCCAGTAGTATGGGGACTAGCGGGAGATCAGAGACCCAGTACTTC
TRBV27	.	TRBJ2-7	TRBD2	CASSKELSGSGYEQYF	TGTGCCAGCAGCAAAGAACTTAGCGGGAGCGGTTACGAGCAGTACTTC
TRBV6-2/TRBV6-3	.	TRBJ1-6	.	CASSYSVGASSYNSPLHF	TGTGCCAGCAGTTACTCGGTAGGGGCGAGCTCCTATAATTCACCCCTCCACTTT
TRBV11-2	.	TRBJ2-7	.	CASSLSSYEQYF	TGTGCCAGCAGCTTAAGTAGCTACGAGCAGTACTTC